This passage covers 6 T cell receptor beta chains from one sample sequenced in a study of blood T cells in healthy people across ages. A second PCR of roughly 7 to 11 cycles used a sample-barcoded 5' primer and a J-beta primer mix. A single record per CDR3 protein comes from TCRdb applying MiXCR to the 5' RACE reads. The sample yields about 290,000 distinct CDR3 sequences, about 25% seen once. Sequencing input: blood. The receptors shown here come from a woman in her seventies in good health.

This clonotype turned up a few times. V usage is TRBV11-2 and J usage is TRBJ1-5; D uncertain. Trimming removed 1 base from V and 4 bases from J, with 14 bases in between. The germline CDR1 and CDR2 sequences are SGHAT and FQNNGV. The CDR3 extends over 16 amino acids. CDR3 DNA: TGTGCCAGCAGCTTAGTGTCGGGGTACGGGAATCAGCCCCAGCATTTT. Translated, it gives CASSLVSGYGNQPQHF.

The rearrangement links TRBV29-1 to TRBJ1-2, with a weak D call TRBD1 (5 bases). The CDR3 extends over 13 amino acids. The V and J ends lost 7 bases and 4 bases respectively, with 16 bases between them. Germline values: CDR1 SQVTM, CDR2 ANQGSEA. The CDR3 loop reads CSAKRAGSYGYTF. CDR3 coding DNA: TGCAGCGCTAAACGAGCAGGGAGCTATGGCTACACCTTC.

This clonotype has at least ten counts. The chain combines TRBV6-1 with TRBJ1-4; D remains ambiguous. The V end was cut by 4 bases, the J end by 3 bases, with 12 bases between. The germline gives CDR1 MNHNS, CDR2 SASEGT. The CDR3 runs 15 residues. DNA for the CDR3: TGTGCCAGCAGTGGCCGGATTTCCTCTAATGAAAAACTGTTTTTT. Protein: CASSGRISSNEKLFF.

As to this clonotype: The germline gene is not matched at one end of the junction; a read error may be the cause. The chain joins TRBV6-5 to TRBJ2-7, with 8 bases that match TRBD1. Germline values: CDR1 MNHEY, CDR2 SVGAGI. The CDR3 has 13 residues. The chain's CDR3 is CASSQPPKTGAHF. CDR3 bases: TGTGCCAGCAGCCAACCTCCCAAGACAGGGGCCCACTTC.

This clonotype appeared once. In this CDR3 the conserved last residue, phenylalanine or tryptophan, is missing, so a read error is likely. The chain recombines TRBV24-1 with TRBJ2-5; 8 nucleotides align to TRBD2. The end of the DNA is better explained by TRBJ2-1, so the J call may be wrong. The CDR3 extends over 13 amino acids. Germline-derived CDR1 and CDR2 are KGHDR and SFDVKD. The CDR3: CATMSGRSNEQFS. In nucleotides, the CDR3 is TGTGCCACTATGAGCGGGAGATCGAATGAGCAGTTCTCC.

This clonotype has only a few counts. The CDR3 sequence is CASEGQGERNTIYF. DNA for the CDR3: TGTGCCAGCGAGGGACAGGGAGAAAGGAACACCATATATTTT. The chain has TRBV28 and TRBJ1-3; 9 nucleotides agree with TRBD1. Trimming removed 8 bases from V and 7 bases from J; junction bases left unmatched: 9. The CDR3 spans 14 residues. Germline values: CDR1 MDHEN, CDR2 SYDVKM.